The entry below gives a single TCR beta chain sequence along with its context. This entry belongs to a study of blood T cell repertoires in COVID-19. Background on the study: Sites in the United States, Italy and Spain provided acute and convalescent COVID-19 samples. Sources were T cells, B-cell-depleted T cells, or PBMCs; the material itself was cDNA or gDNA.

The germline gives CDR1 SEHNR, CDR2 FQNEAQ (reference sequence). The CDR3 has 16 residues. With 2 bases removed from V and 3 bases from J, the gap between germline ends came to 17 bases. Under the authors' procedure: Estimation of nucleated cell counts relied on the amplification of reference gene primers. Measured with immunoSEQ multiplex PCR; TCRdb has only the in-frame clones, and not every one. The D gene and trimming were derived from the DNA, and the V and J assignments and clone size from that table. The sample shows about 200,000 clones, approximately 87% of them seen only once. The receptor was derived from a woman aged 50 to 60 with acute or convalescent COVID-19. The rearrangement links TRBV7-9 to TRBJ2-7, with TRBD2 as a possible D gene (6 bases). The sample consisted of peripheral blood. The CDR3 coding sequence is TGTGCCAGCAGCTTATTCGGGGGAGGTCCGCTCTACGAGCAGTACTTC. Protein: CASSLFGGGPLYEQYF. Together with reference TRBV7-9 and TRBJ2-7, the CDR3 gives the full variable domain: DTGVSQNPRHKITKRGQNVTFRCDPISEHNRLYWYRQTLGQGPEFLTYFQNEAQLEKSRLLSDRFSAERPKGSFSTLEIQRTEQGDSAMYLCASSLFGGGPLYEQYFGPGTRLTVT.